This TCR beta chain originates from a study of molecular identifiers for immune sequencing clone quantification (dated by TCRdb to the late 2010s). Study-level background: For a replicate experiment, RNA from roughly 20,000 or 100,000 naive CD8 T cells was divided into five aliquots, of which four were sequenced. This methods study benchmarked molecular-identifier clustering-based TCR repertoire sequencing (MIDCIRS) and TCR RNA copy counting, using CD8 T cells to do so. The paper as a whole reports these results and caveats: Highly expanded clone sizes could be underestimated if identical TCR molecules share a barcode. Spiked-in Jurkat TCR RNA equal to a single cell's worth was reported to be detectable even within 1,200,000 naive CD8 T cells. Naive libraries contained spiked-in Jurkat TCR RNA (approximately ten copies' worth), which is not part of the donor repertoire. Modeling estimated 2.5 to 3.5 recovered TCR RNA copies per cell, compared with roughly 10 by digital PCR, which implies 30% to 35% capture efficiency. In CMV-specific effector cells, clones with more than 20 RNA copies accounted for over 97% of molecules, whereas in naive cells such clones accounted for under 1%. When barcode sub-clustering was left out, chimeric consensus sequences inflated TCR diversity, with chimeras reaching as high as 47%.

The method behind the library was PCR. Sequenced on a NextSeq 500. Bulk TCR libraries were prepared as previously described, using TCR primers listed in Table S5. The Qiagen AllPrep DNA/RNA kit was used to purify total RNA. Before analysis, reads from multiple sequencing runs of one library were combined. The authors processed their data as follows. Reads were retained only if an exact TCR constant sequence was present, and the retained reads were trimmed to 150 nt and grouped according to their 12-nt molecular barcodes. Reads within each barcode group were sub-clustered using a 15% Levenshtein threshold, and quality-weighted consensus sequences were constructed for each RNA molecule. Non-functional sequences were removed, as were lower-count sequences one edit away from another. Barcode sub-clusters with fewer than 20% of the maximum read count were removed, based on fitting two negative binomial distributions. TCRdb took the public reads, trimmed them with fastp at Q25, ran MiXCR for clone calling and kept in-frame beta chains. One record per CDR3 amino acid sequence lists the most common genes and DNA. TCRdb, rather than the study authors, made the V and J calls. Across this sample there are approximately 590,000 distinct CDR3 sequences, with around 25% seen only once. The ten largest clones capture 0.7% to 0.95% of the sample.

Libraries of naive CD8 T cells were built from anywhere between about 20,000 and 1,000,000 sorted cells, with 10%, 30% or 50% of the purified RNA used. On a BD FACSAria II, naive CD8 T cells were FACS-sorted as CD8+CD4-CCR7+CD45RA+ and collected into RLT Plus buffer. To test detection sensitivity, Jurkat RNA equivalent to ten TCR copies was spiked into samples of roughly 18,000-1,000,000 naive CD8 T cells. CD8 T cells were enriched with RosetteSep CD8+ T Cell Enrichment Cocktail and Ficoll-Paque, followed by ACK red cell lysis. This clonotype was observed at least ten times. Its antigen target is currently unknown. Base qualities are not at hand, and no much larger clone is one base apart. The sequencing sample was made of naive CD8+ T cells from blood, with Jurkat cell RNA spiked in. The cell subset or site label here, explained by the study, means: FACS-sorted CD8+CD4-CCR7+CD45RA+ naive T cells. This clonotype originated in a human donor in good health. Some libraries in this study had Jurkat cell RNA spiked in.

The CDR3 has the sequence CASSTGGENEQFF. The DNA is as follows: TGTGCCAGCAGTACCGGGGGAGAGAATGAGCAGTTCTTC. The V and J genes are TRBV6-2 or TRBV6-3 and TRBJ2-1, and perhaps TRBD2 as D gene, on 6 matching bases. The junction shows trimming of 5 bases on V and 7 bases on J, plus 12 bases between the germline ends. The germline V gene encodes CDR1 MNHEY and CDR2 SVGEGT. Reading from cysteine to phenylalanine, the CDR3 counts 13 amino acids. Kept here is only the CDR3 DNA, which spans 39 bases and is read in frame from base 1.